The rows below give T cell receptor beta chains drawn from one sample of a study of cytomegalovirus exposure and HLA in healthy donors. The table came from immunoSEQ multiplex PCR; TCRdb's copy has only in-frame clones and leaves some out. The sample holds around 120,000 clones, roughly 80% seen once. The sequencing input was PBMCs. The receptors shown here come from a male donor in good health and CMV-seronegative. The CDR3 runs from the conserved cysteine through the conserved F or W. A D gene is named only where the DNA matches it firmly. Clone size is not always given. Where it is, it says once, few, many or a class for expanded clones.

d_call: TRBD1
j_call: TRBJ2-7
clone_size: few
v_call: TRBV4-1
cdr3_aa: CASRPFDRAYEQYF
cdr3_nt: TGCGCCAGCAGGCCGTTCGACAGGGCCTACGAGCAGTACTTC

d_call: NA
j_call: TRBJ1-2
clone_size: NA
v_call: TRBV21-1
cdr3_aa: CASSPPARGGYGYTF
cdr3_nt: TGTGCCAGCAGCCCGCCCGCCAGGGGTGGCTATGGCTACACCTTC

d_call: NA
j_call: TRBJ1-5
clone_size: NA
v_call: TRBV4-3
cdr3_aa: CASSQALGQPQHF
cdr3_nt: TGCGCCAGCAGCCAAGCACTCGGTCAGCCCCAGCATTTT

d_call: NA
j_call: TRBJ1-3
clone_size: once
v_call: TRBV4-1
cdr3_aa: CASSQDIRGSSGNTIYF
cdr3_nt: TGCGCCAGCAGCCAAGATATTCGGGGATCCTCTGGAAACACCATATATTTT

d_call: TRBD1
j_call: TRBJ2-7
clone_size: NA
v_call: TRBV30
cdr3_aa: CAWRLITGVLSYEQYF
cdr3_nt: TGTGCCTGGAGACTCATTACAGGGGTCCTCTCCTACGAGCAGTACTTC

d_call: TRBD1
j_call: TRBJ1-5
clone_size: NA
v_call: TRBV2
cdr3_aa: CASSGDREGAQHF
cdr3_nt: TGTGCCAGCAGTGGGGACAGGGAAGGGGCCCAGCATTTT

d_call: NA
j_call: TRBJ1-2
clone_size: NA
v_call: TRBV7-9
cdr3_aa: CASSLGAASLVGYTF
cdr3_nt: TGTGCCAGCAGCTTAGGGGCAGCATCCCTGGTGGGCTACACCTTC

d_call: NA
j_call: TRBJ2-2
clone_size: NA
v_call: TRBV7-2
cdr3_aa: CASSLDPLASGELFF
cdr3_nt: TGTGCCAGCAGCTTAGACCCCCTAGCATCCGGGGAGCTGTTTTTT

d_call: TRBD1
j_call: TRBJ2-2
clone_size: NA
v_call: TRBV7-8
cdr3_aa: CASSQTGGVPGELFF
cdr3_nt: TGTGCCAGCAGCCAGACAGGGGGAGTCCCCGGGGAGCTGTTTTTT

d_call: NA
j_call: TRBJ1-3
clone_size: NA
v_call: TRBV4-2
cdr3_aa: CASSQDLWGDGNTIYF
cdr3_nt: TGTGCCAGCAGCCAAGATCTCTGGGGGGATGGCAACACCATATATTTT

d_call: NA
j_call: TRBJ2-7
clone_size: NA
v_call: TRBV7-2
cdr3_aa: CASSLATGQGEQYF
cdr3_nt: TGTGCCAGCAGCTTAGCAACAGGCCAGGGTGAGCAGTACTTC

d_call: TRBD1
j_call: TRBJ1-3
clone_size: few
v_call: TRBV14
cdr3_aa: CASSHRQGTGNTIYF
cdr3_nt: TGTGCCAGCAGCCATCGACAGGGGACTGGAAACACCATATATTTT

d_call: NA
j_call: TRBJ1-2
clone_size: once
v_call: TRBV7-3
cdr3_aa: CASSPKGRGNGYTF
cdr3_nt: TGTGCCAGCAGCCCAAAGGGGAGGGGGAATGGCTACACCTTC

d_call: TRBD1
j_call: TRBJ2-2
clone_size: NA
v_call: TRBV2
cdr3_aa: CASSEGGQGTGELFF
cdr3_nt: TGTGCCAGCAGTGAGGGGGGACAGGGCACCGGGGAGCTGTTTTTT

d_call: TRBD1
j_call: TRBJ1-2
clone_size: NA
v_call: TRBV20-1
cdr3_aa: CSAEQGRGYTF
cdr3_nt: TGCAGTGCAGAACAGGGGAGAGGCTACACCTTC

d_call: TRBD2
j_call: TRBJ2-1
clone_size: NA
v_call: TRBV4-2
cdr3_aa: CASSSNGGVFNEQFF
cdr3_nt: TGTGCCAGCAGCTCGAACGGGGGGGTCTTCAATGAGCAGTTCTTC

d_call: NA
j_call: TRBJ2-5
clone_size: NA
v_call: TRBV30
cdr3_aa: CARSTWSVRSPVVQYF
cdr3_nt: TGTGCCCGATCGACCTGGAGTGTACGGAGCCCGGTGGTCCAGTACTTC

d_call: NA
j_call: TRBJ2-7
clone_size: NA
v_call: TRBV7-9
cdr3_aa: CASSLFPGTQSSYEQYF
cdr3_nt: TGTGCCAGCAGCTTGTTCCCCGGGACACAGAGCTCCTACGAGCAGTACTTC

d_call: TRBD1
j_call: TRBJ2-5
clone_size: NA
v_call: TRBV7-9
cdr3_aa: CSSSLGQGTQETQYF
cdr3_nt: TGTTCCAGCAGCCTAGGACAGGGAACGCAAGAGACCCAGTACTTC

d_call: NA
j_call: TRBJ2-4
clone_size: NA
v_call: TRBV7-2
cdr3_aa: CASSLSGEKNIQYF
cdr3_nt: TGTGCCAGCAGCTTAAGTGGGGAGAAAAACATTCAGTACTTC

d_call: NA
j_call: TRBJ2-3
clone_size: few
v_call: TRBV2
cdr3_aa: CASRERASRGSTDTQYF
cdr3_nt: TGTGCCAGCAGGGAGAGAGCCAGCCGGGGGAGCACAGATACGCAGTATTTT

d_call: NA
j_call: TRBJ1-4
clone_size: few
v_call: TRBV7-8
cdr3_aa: CASSPMGGNEKLFF
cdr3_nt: TGTGCCAGCAGCCCGATGGGCGGGAATGAAAAACTGTTTTTT

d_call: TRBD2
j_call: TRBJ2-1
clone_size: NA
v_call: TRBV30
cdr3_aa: CAWSGGLAGVSYNEQFF
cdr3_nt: TGTGCCTGGAGTGGTGGACTAGCGGGAGTGTCCTACAATGAGCAGTTCTTC

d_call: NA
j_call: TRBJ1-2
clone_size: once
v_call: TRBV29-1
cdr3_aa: CSVTWAYGYTF
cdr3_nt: TGCAGCGTTACTTGGGCCTATGGCTACACCTTC

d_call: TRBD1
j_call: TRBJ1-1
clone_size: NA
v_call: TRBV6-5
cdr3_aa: CASSSLTGTGIEAFF
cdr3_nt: TGTGCCAGCAGTTCCCTTACCGGGACAGGGATTGAAGCTTTCTTT

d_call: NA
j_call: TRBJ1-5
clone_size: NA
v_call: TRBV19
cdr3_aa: CASKKRQSDPDSNQPQHF
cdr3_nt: TGTGCCAGTAAAAAGCGGCAGAGCGATCCTGATAGCAATCAGCCCCAGCATTTT

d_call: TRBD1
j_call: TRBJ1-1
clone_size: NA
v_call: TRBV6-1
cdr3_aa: CASRDTGGRGEAFF
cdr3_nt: TGTGCCAGCAGAGATACAGGGGGCAGGGGTGAAGCTTTCTTT

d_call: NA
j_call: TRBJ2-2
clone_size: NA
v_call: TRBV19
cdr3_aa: CASSILAGFTGELFF
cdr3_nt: TGTGCCAGTAGTATTTTGGCGGGGTTTACCGGGGAGCTGTTTTTT

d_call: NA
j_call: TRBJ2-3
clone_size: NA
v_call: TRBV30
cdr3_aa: CAWTGVAASTDTQYF
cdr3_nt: TGTGCCTGGACTGGAGTAGCGGCTAGCACAGATACGCAGTATTTT

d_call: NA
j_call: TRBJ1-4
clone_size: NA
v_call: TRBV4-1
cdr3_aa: CASSQEWPQGGSEKLFF
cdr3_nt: TGCGCCAGCAGCCAAGAGTGGCCACAGGGCGGGAGTGAAAAACTGTTTTTT

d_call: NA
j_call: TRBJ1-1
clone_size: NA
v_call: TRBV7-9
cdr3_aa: CASSEGFTEAFF
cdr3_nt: TGTGCCAGCAGCGAGGGATTCACTGAAGCTTTCTTT